The clone carrying this T cell receptor beta chain was recorded many times. Its antigen is as yet unknown. V shed 5 bases, J shed 8 bases, and the junction held 16 bases outside the gene matches. This CDR3 is built from 17 residues. Germline lookup yields CDR1 SGHAT and CDR2 FQNNGV. The data were obtained in a study of tumor-infiltrating lymphocytes in primary liver carcinoma. Constant-region priming of around 500 ng total RNA yielded TCR beta cDNA. Each TCR beta library was derived from three nested multiplex PCR rounds that employed slightly modified ARM-PCR. The opening two PCR rounds, ten to eleven cycles each, paired TRBV1-TRBV30 forward primers with a C-beta reverse primer. TCRdb re-called the multiplex PCR reads with MiXCR, one entry per CDR3 protein. The top ten hold 72% of the sample, which has some 190,000 distinct CDR3 sequences, roughly 60% seen once. Study observations and caveats: In tumor-adjacent and tumor-blood pairs, overlap was lower than in tumor region pairs.

Blood RNA was derived from unsorted whole blood, and germline DNA was extracted too. Sequenced material: peripheral blood. The receptor was isolated from a man aged 40-55 years with primary liver carcinoma and hepatitis B virus infection. The gene calls are TRBV11-2 and TRBJ1-4; 8 nucleotides agree with TRBD1. The CDR3 spells CASSPGQGGGIGEKLFF. Written as DNA, the CDR3 is TGTGCCAGCAGCCCCGGACAGGGAGGGGGTATCGGAGAAAAACTGTTTTTT. Looking up the rest from reference TRBV11-2 and TRBJ1-4 gives the full variable domain: EAGVAQSPRYKIIEKRQSVAFWCNPISGHATLYWYQQILGQGPKLLIQFQNNGVVDDSQLPKDRFSAERLKGVDSTLKIQPAKLEDSAVYLCASSPGQGGGIGEKLFFGSGTQLSVL.